The next 23 T cell receptor beta chains were all read from a single sample in a study of T cells in Graves' hyperthyroidism and ophthalmopathy. RNA transcripts served as the template for amplifying TCR beta CDR3 regions. The HTBI set primed first-round TCR CDR3 RT-PCR. TCRdb used MiXCR to reprocess the multiplex PCR reads, holding one entry per CDR3 protein. The sample has some 700,000 distinct CDR3 sequences, around a sixth seen once. What was sequenced was blood. These receptor sequences come from a man in his fifties or sixties with Graves' hyperthyroidism.

This clonotype was seen repeatedly, ten times or more. The rearrangement joins TRBV7-9 to TRBJ2-2, with unresolved D. V was shortened by 5 bases and J by 1 base, with 11 bases between the two germline ends. This CDR3 is built from 15 residues. The germline gives CDR1 SEHNR, CDR2 FQNEAQ (reference sequence). CDR3 region: CASSGMAGNTGELFF. The CDR3 DNA reads as TGTGCCAGCAGCGGGATGGCTGGGAACACCGGGGAGCTGTTTTTT.

This clonotype came up many times. This chain connects TRBV11-2 to TRBJ2-1; no firm D call. CDR3 length equals 17 residues. Germline V gene data show CDR1 as SGHAT and CDR2 as FQNNGV. The ends were cut back, 0 bases at V and 3 bases at J, with 15 bases in the middle. CDR3 loop: CASSLDPSSSHYNEQFF. CDR3 sequence (DNA): TGTGCCAGCAGCTTAGATCCCAGCAGCTCCCACTACAATGAGCAGTTCTTC.

The chain has TRBV7-9 and TRBJ2-1, with 9 bases that match TRBD2. Germline V lookup: CDR1 SEHNR, CDR2 FQNEAQ (reference sequence). The ends lost 1 base at V and 3 bases at J; junction bases unmatched: 10. This CDR3 region has 18 residues. The CDR3 loop reads CASSLETSGGRVYNEQFF. The CDR3 DNA is TGTGCCAGCAGCTTAGAGACTAGCGGAGGAAGGGTCTACAATGAGCAGTTCTTC. Looking up the rest from reference TRBV7-9 and TRBJ2-1 gives the full variable domain: DTGVSQNPRHKITKRGQNVTFRCDPISEHNRLYWYRQTLGQGPEFLTYFQNEAQLEKSRLLSDRFSAERPKGSFSTLEIQRTEQGDSAMYLCASSLETSGGRVYNEQFFGPGTRLTVL.

The rearrangement links TRBV3-1 to TRBJ1-1; D is unresolved. The CDR3 is 13 residues long. Trimming pared 0 bases from V and 5 bases from J, leaving 7 bases between. Germline V gene data show CDR1 as LGHDT and CDR2 as YNNKEL (reference sequence). The CDR3 is CASSQDTGTEAFF. CDR3 nucleotide sequence: TGTGCCAGCAGCCAAGATACGGGAACTGAAGCTTTCTTT.

The table lists this clonotype with many counts. This chain joins TRBV28 and TRBJ2-5; a weak D match, TRBD2 (6 bases). The germline CDR1 and CDR2 sequences are MDHEN and SYDVKM. V shed 9 bases and J shed 1 base, with 15 bases lying between them. The CDR3 sequence is 14 residues long. The CDR3 sequence: CASSLPGVQETQYF. The CDR3 DNA is TGTGCCAGTTCCTTGCCGGGGGTCCAAGAGACCCAGTACTTC.

This clonotype was observed at least ten times. This chain links TRBV7-8 with TRBJ2-7; maybe TRBD1 (6 bases). Germline V gene sequence: CDR1 SGHVS, CDR2 FQNEAQ. This CDR3 comprises 16 residues. Trimming left V 4 bases short and J 5 bases short, with 21 bases between. Written as DNA, the CDR3 is TGTGCCAGCAGCTCACCCCCCTACAGGGATACACACGAGCAGTACTTC. This sequence encodes CASSSPPYRDTHEQYF. The variable domain in full, completed from reference TRBV7-8 and TRBJ2-7, reads GAGVSQSPRYKVAKRGQDVALRCDPISGHVSLFWYQQALGQGPEFLTYFQNEAQLDKSGLPSDRFFAERPEGSVSTLKIQRTQQEDSAVYLCASSSPPYRDTHEQYFGPGTRLTVT.

The rearrangement joins TRBV11-2 to TRBJ2-7, with 9 bases fitting TRBD2. Unmatched junction bases numbered 7, after V lost 0 bases and J lost 7 bases. The CDR3 runs to 15 residues. Germline V gene lookup returns CDR1 SGHAT and CDR2 FQNNGV. The CDR3 coding sequence is TGTGCCAGCAGCTTAGATCGCGGGAGGGGGGCTGAGCAGTACTTC. The encoded protein is CASSLDRGRGAEQYF.

The sample holds a few counts of this clonotype. This clone may be a read error of a much larger clone one base away. The chain recombines TRBV7-8 with TRBJ2-7; D remains ambiguous. Trimming removed 2 bases from V and 5 bases from J, with 4 bases in between. This CDR3 spans 11 amino acids. Per the germline V gene, CDR1 is SGHVS and CDR2 is FQNEAQ. DNA for the CDR3: TGTGCCAGCAGCTTAATCGACGAGCAGTACTTC. Its translation: CASSLIDEQYF.

Many counts were recorded for this clonotype. This rearrangement joins TRBV28 to TRBJ2-1; the D is unclear. CDR3 length equals 14 residues. Trimming removed 0 bases from V and 12 bases from J, with 15 bases in between. Germline V CDR1 and CDR2: MDHEN, SYDVKM. CDR3 coding DNA: TGTGCCAGCAGTTTATGGCCCGGCGCCTGGGGGCAGTTCTTC. Its translation: CASSLWPGAWGQFF.

Ten or more counts support this clonotype. The chain recombines TRBV28 with TRBJ2-1, with 7 bases fitting TRBD2. Germline CDR1 MDHEN, CDR2 SYDVKM. With V trimmed by 2 bases and J by 1 base, 5 bases remained unmatched. The CDR3 totals 16 residues. This CDR3 is CASSLQGSGSYNEQFF. As DNA, the CDR3 is TGTGCCAGCAGTTTACAGGGTAGCGGGTCCTACAATGAGCAGTTCTTC.

In its sample, this clonotype was seen many times. The chain combines TRBV11-2 with TRBJ2-3; no clear D. CDR1 SGHAT and CDR2 FQNNGV come from the germline V gene. CDR3 length equals 16 residues. Trimming stripped 2 bases from V and 0 bases from J, with 12 bases between. CDR3 nucleotides: TGTGCCAGCAGCTTAACTCCAGCGACTAGCACAGATACGCAGTATTTT. It is translated as CASSLTPATSTDTQYF.

Ten or more counts support this clonotype. The rearrangement uses TRBV11-2 and TRBJ1-2; 7 bases match TRBD1. V shed 5 bases, J shed 8 bases, and the junction held 14 bases outside the gene matches. Per the germline V gene, CDR1 is SGHAT and CDR2 is FQNNGV. The CDR3 is made up of 15 amino acids. The CDR3 loop reads CASSPNTGPGGGYTF. In DNA, the CDR3 is TGTGCCAGCAGCCCTAACACTGGGCCAGGGGGAGGCTACACCTTC. The full variable domain, rest sourced from reference TRBV11-2 and TRBJ1-2, is EAGVAQSPRYKIIEKRQSVAFWCNPISGHATLYWYQQILGQGPKLLIQFQNNGVVDDSQLPKDRFSAERLKGVDSTLKIQPAKLEDSAVYLCASSPNTGPGGGYTFGSGTRLTVV.

This chain connects TRBV30 to TRBJ2-1; D gene ambiguous. CDR3 length: 12 amino acids. Germline CDR1 reads GTSNPN; CDR2 reads SVGIG (reference sequence). V lost 0 bases and J lost 7, with 7 bases in between. The CDR3 nucleotides read TGTGCCTGGAGTGTAACCACGAATGAGCAGTTCTTC. Residues: CAWSVTTNEQFF. The full variable domain, completed using reference TRBV30 and TRBJ2-1, is SQTIHQWPATLVQPVGSPLSLECTVEGTSNPNLYWYRQAAGRGLQLLFYSVGIGQISSEVPQNLSASRPQDRQFILSSKKLLLSDSGFYLCAWSVTTNEQFFGPGTRLTVL.

This clonotype was found many times. The chain is built from TRBV29-1 and TRBJ2-1; 7 bases agree with TRBD2. This CDR3 has 15 amino acids. CDR1 SQVTM and CDR2 ANQGSEA come from the germline V gene. Unmatched junction bases numbered 5, after V lost 3 bases and J lost 0 bases. CDR3 sequence reads: CSVEAAGSSYNEQFF. The CDR3 coding sequence is TGCAGCGTTGAGGCAGCGGGAAGCTCCTACAATGAGCAGTTCTTC.

This clonotype was detected many times. This sequence joins TRBV3-1 and TRBJ1-1; weak D call: TRBD1 (5 bases). The CDR3 length is 16 residues. In germline, CDR1 is LGHDT, CDR2 YNNKEL (reference sequence). Trimming shortened V by 2 bases and J by 2 bases, and 15 bases separated the two germline ends. The CDR3 spells CASSQPRTGLNTEAFF. CDR3 bases: TGTGCCAGCAGCCAACCTCGCACAGGACTAAACACTGAAGCTTTCTTT.

This clonotype was counted a few times. V gene TRBV20-1 combines with J gene TRBJ2-7, with 7 bases that match TRBD1. This CDR3 spans 18 amino acids. In germline, CDR1 is DFQATT, CDR2 SNEGSKA (reference sequence). Unmatched junction bases numbered 17, after V lost 3 bases and J lost 0 bases. The CDR3 spells CSASSDRESTLSSYEQYF. The CDR3 DNA follows: TGCAGTGCTAGCTCCGACAGGGAGAGCACCCTGAGCTCCTACGAGCAGTACTTC.

This chain connects TRBV14 to TRBJ1-3, with D uncertain. Germline CDR1 SGHDN, CDR2 FVKESK. The germline V and J ends were trimmed by 6 bases and 4 bases, with 13 bases remaining between them. This CDR3 has 14 residues. CDR3 DNA: TGTGCCAGCAGTTACGGTTATCAAGGAAACACCATATATTTT. Encoded protein: CASSYGYQGNTIYF. Full variable domain (missing parts from reference TRBV14 and TRBJ1-3): EAGVTQFPSHSVIEKGQTVTLRCDPISGHDNLYWYRRVMGKEIKFLLHFVKESKQDESGMPNNRFLAERTGGTYSTLKVQPAELEDSGVYFCASSYGYQGNTIYFGEGSWLTVV.

This clonotype came up a few times. The chain couples TRBV12-3 or TRBV12-4 to TRBJ2-1, with a weak D call TRBD2 (6 bases). The germline V and J ends were trimmed by 8 bases and 6 bases, with 11 bases remaining between them. This CDR3 region has 12 residues. The DNA of the CDR3 is TGTGCCAGCGTGGGGGGAGGCAATGAGCAGTTCTTC. This encodes CASVGGGNEQFF.

CDR3 amino acids: CASSPIRLAGVNEQYF. The DNA of the CDR3 is TGTGCCAGCTCACCCATAAGACTAGCGGGAGTGAACGAGCAGTACTTC. J is TRBJ2-7 and V is TRBV18, with 12 bases fitting TRBD2. This CDR3 has 16 residues. The trim removed 3 bases at V and 5 bases at J, leaving 8 bases unmatched. The V gene's germline CDR1 is KGHSH and CDR2 LQKENI. Variable domain in full (rest from reference TRBV18 and TRBJ2-7): NAGVMQNPRHLVRRRGQEARLRCSPMKGHSHVYWYRQLPEEGLKFMVYLQKENIIDESGMPKERFSAEFPKEGPSILRIQQVVRGDSAAYFCASSPIRLAGVNEQYFGPGTRLTVT.

This clonotype was seen more than once but under ten times. J is TRBJ2-7 and V is TRBV7-2; D is unclear. The CDR3 runs to 16 residues. Germline-derived CDR1 and CDR2 are SGHTA and FQGNSA. V was trimmed by 1 base and J by 1 base, leaving 14 bases between them. This CDR3 reads CASSLGLGAQSYEQYF. As DNA, the CDR3 is TGTGCCAGCAGCTTAGGGTTGGGCGCCCAGTCCTACGAGCAGTACTTC. The full variable domain, completed using reference TRBV7-2 and TRBJ2-7, is GAGVSQSPSNKVTEKGKDVELRCDPISGHTALYWYRQSLGQGLEFLIYFQGNSAPDKSGLPSDRFSAERTGGSVSTLTIQRTQQEDSAVYLCASSLGLGAQSYEQYFGPGTRLTVT.

This clonotype showed up many times. Its ends do not fully match the called genes, so a read error is possible. The chain combines TRBV28 with TRBJ2-6; the D call may be TRBD1 or TRBD2 (5 bases each). Germline values: CDR1 MDHEN, CDR2 SYDVKM. CDR3 size: 17 residues. CDR3 amino acids: CANSLPTWGNGANVLTF. As DNA, the CDR3 is TGTGCCAACAGTCTGCCTACTTGGGGGAATGGGGCCAACGTCCTGACTTTC.

This clonotype was recorded a few times. The J gene is TRBJ2-4, the V gene TRBV5-6; 7 bases line up with TRBD1. Looked up from germline, CDR1 is SGHDT and CDR2 is YYEEEE. The V gene end was trimmed by 3 bases and the J gene end by 7 bases; junction bases not matched to a gene: 4. The CDR3 length is 13 residues. Here the CDR3 reads CASSSTGANIQYF. The CDR3 nucleotides read TGTGCCAGCAGCTCCACAGGGGCGAACATTCAGTACTTC.

There are a few counts of this clonotype. The rearrangement links TRBV19 to TRBJ2-6; D uncertain. The CDR3 contains 17 residues. Germline CDR1 is LNHDA and CDR2 is SQIVND (reference sequence). The V and J ends lost 4 bases and 0 bases respectively, with 13 bases between them. The CDR3 here is CASSTGPSRSGANVLTF. The CDR3 DNA reads as TGTGCCAGTAGTACCGGGCCAAGTCGCTCTGGGGCCAACGTCCTGACTTTC. The full variable domain, in which reference TRBV19 and TRBJ2-6 provide the parts outside the CDR3, is DGGITQSPKYLFRKEGQNVTLSCEQNLNHDAMYWYRQDPGQGLRLIYYSQIVNDFQKGDIAEGYSVSREKKESFPLTVTSAQKNPTAFYLCASSTGPSRSGANVLTFGAGSRLTVL.